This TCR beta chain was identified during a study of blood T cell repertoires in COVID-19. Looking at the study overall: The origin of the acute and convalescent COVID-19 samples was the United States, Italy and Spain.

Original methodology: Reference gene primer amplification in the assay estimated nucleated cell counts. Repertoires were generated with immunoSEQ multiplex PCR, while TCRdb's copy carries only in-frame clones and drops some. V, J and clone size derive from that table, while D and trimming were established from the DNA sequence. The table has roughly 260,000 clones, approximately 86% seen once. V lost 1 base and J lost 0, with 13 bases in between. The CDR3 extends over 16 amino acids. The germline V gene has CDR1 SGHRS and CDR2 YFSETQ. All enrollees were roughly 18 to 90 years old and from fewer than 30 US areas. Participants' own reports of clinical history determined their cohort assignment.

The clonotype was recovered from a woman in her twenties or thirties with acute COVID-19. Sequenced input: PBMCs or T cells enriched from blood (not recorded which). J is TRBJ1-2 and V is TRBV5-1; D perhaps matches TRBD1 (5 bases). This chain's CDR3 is CASSLSQGGANYGYTF. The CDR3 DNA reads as TGCGCCAGCAGCTTGTCGCAGGGAGGCGCTAACTATGGCTACACCTTC.